This T cell receptor beta chain was observed in a study of T cells in localized non-small cell lung cancer. Study-wide points: Adjacent lung was found to contain a median roughly 60 of the top 100 tumor clones.

This clone was counted once. Its specificity is unknown. Deletions cut 4 bases from V and 8 bases from J, with 14 bases between. The CDR3 sequence is 13 residues long. Looked up from germline, CDR1 is MDHEN and CDR2 is SYDVKM. Using immunoSEQ multiplex PCR, the repertoire was profiled, and TCRdb retains in-frame clones only, with some absent. This sample has roughly 34,000 clones; just over 85% occur once, and the top ten carry around 4%. The sequence was collected from a male donor aged 60 or over with stage III lung adenocarcinoma. The sample here was peripheral blood, taken before any cancer treatment. V gene TRBV28 combines with J gene TRBJ1-2; no clear D gene. The CDR3 loop reads CASSSGRSGGYTF. CDR3 coding DNA: TGTGCCAGCAGTTCCGGACGGTCAGGAGGCTACACCTTC.